The T cell receptor beta chain under discussion was sequenced for a study of cytomegalovirus exposure and HLA in healthy donors. Comment on this clone: Its target is not known.

Study-level results: Some V segments (TRBV6-2 and TRBV6-3 among them) were excluded as indistinguishable. Researchers counted roughly 150 TCR beta chains as cytomegalovirus-associated.

The PCR made use of 60 Vbeta and 13 Jbeta primers. Produced via immunoSEQ multiplex PCR; TCRdb's table is partial and in-frame only. Found here are about 120,000 clones, approximately 87% of them singletons; the top ten hold about 20%. Trimming stripped 4 bases from V and 4 bases from J, with 8 bases between. CDR3 length: 13 residues. Germline V CDR1 and CDR2: MNHEY, SVGAGI. This TCR was sampled from a man younger than 35 in good health and CMV-seropositive. Input material: PBMCs. V gene TRBV6-5 combines with J gene TRBJ1-5; tentatively, D is TRBD1 (5 bases). CDR3 nucleotide sequence: TGTGCCAGCAGTTCTCAGGGAAATCAGCCCCAGCATTTT. Its protein is CASSSQGNQPQHF.